The next 8 T cell receptor beta chains were all read from a single sample in a study of shared clonotypes between healthy human individuals. Only in-frame clones appear in the TCRdb table, and some are missing; sequencing was by immunoSEQ multiplex PCR. Altogether fewer than 650,000 clones are present, 60% to 85% being singletons, with the ten largest covering 13%. Sequenced material: PBMCs. Receptors originate from a woman between 40 and 55 years old in good health. Some clones in this sample may be carry-over from other donors' samples.

The chain has TRBV5-1 and TRBJ2-3; D is perhaps TRBD1 (6 bases). The germline V gene encodes CDR1 SGHRS and CDR2 YFSETQ. Trimming pared 0 bases from V and 3 bases from J, leaving 8 bases between. The length of the CDR3 is 14 residues. In DNA form, the CDR3 reads TGCGCCAGCAGCTTGGGCACAGGGACAGATACGCAGTATTTT. It is translated as CASSLGTGTDTQYF. Full variable domain (rest looked up from reference TRBV5-1 and TRBJ2-3): KAGVTQTPRYLIKTRGQQVTLSCSPISGHRSVSWYQQTPGQGLQFLFEYFSETQRNKGNFPGRFSGRQFSNSRSEMNVSTLELGDSALYLCASSLGTGTDTQYFGPGTRLTVL.

This sequence joins TRBV7-2 and TRBJ2-7, with D uncertain. Germline loops: CDR1 SGHTA, CDR2 FQGNSA. The CDR3 contains 14 residues. Trimming removed 5 bases from V and 3 bases from J, with 14 bases in between. CDR3 nucleotides: TGTGCCAGCAGCCTGGGATATGCAAGCTACGAGCAGTACTTC. As protein: CASSLGYASYEQYF.

The V and J genes are TRBV28 and TRBJ2-7, with D possibly matching TRBD1 (6 bases). The germline CDR1 and CDR2 sequences are MDHEN and SYDVKM. The CDR3 runs 14 residues. Deletions cut 8 bases from V and 2 bases from J, with 16 bases between. The CDR3 coding sequence is TGTGCCAGCTCTATCGGACAGAACGCCTACGAGCAGTACTTC. This encodes CASSIGQNAYEQYF. Based on the CDR3 plus reference TRBV28 and TRBJ2-7, the full variable domain is DVKVTQSSRYLVKRTGEKVFLECVQDMDHENMFWYRQDPGLGLRLIYFSYDVKMKEKGDIPEGYSVSREKKERFSLILESASTNQTSMYLCASSIGQNAYEQYFGPGTRLTVT.

The CDR3 DNA follows: TGTGCCAGCAGCTTGAATCCCCGGGGGATCCTAGCCAAAAACATTCAGTACTTC. Its protein product is CASSLNPRGILAKNIQYF. The chain recombines TRBV5-4 with TRBJ2-4, with D tentatively TRBD2 (6 bases). V lost 1 base to trimming and J lost 0 bases, with 17 bases between them. The CDR3 extends over 18 amino acids. CDR1 and CDR2 (germline): SGHNT, YYREEE (reference sequence).

For this clone: This CDR3 is also generated by other DNA sequences in the sample. This chain uses TRBV18 with TRBJ2-5; tentatively, D is TRBD1 (5 bases). The V gene's germline CDR1 is KGHSH and CDR2 LQKENI. The length of the CDR3 is 13 residues. V lost 2 bases, J lost 2 bases, and 6 bases lay in between. The CDR3 here is CASSPAGQETQYF. The CDR3, as DNA: TGTGCCAGCTCACCAGCAGGGCAAGAGACCCAGTACTTC.

The CDR3 region is CASSLVGQGLGPGYTF. For the CDR3, the DNA is TGTGCCAGCAGCTTAGTGGGACAGGGGCTTGGTCCTGGCTACACCTTC. The chain links TRBV7-2 to TRBJ1-2, with 10 nucleotides matching TRBD1. Per the germline V gene, CDR1 is SGHTA and CDR2 is FQGNSA. CDR3 length equals 16 residues. V trimming: 1 base; J trimming: 7 bases; junction bases outside the gene matches: 9.

V is TRBV30 and J is TRBJ1-1, with a weak D call TRBD1 (5 bases). The CDR3 runs to 13 residues. Looked up from germline, CDR1 is GTSNPN and CDR2 is SVGIG (reference sequence). The V gene lost 2 bases and the J gene lost 5 bases, with 12 bases spanning the gap. The CDR3 protein is CAWSKQVGTEAFF. The CDR3 DNA sequence: TGTGCCTGGAGTAAACAGGTCGGGACTGAAGCTTTCTTT.

This clone was observed a few times. The chain is built from TRBV7-2 and TRBJ2-5; D is ambiguous. CDR3 size: 14 residues. V was cut by 1 base and J by 4 bases, with 10 bases left in between. Germline-derived CDR1 and CDR2 are SGHTA and FQGNSA. The CDR3 bases are TGTGCCAGCAGCTTAGTAGCTTTGGGAGAGACCCAGTACTTC. Translation: CASSLVALGETQYF.